This T cell receptor (beta chain) emerged from a study of T cells after yellow fever vaccination. V gave up 7 bases and J gave up 2 bases, with 24 bases separating them. Germline V gene lookup returns CDR1 MNHEY and CDR2 SVGEGT. The CDR3 loop spans 17 amino acids. Whole-study findings and limits: Clonotypes shared by both compartments, CD4 and CD8, made up a small share.

There are a few counts of this clonotype. The antigen remains undetermined. Template switching with 5'RACE generated the TCR cDNA and added a universal primer site and UMIs. TCRdb reprocessed the 5' RACE reads with MiXCR, giving one entry per CDR3 protein. The data contain around 160,000 distinct CDR3 sequences, around 7.3% of them seen just once; the ten biggest clones take up about 2.5%. The genes are TRBV6-2 or TRBV6-3 and TRBJ2-7, with D possibly being TRBD2 (5 bases). The starting material was CD4+ T cells sorted from PBMCs, obtained around 5 days after the first yellow fever vaccination. This clonotype was obtained from a man between 18 and 35 years old who received the YFV17D yellow fever vaccine. This CDR3 is CASKKMGTRGSAYEQYF. The DNA for the CDR3 is TGTGCCAGCAAAAAGATGGGCACCCGAGGGAGCGCCTACGAGCAGTACTTC.